Listed here are 5 T cell receptor beta chains from one sample, sequenced in a study of Ad26.COV2.S vaccination and SARS-CoV-2 variants. Treatment defined: some 19 received Ad26.COV2.S at low or high dose, single or two shots; a few received placebo; per-sample allocation not given. Following the first vaccine or placebo injection, samples were taken on day 63. Generated by immunoSEQ multiplex PCR, the TCRdb table keeps only in-frame clones and is missing some. In the table there are over 400,000 clones, over 80% of which are singletons. This sample comprised peripheral blood, obtained in a trial of Ad26.COV2.S vaccine versus placebo. The receptors originated from a person aged 18-65 years who received the Ad26.COV2.S COVID-19 vaccine or a placebo.

J is TRBJ1-1 and V is TRBV7-9, with 8 positions matching TRBD1. V was clipped by 5 bases and J by 7 bases; unmatched bases: 15. From germline, CDR1 is SEHNR and CDR2 FQNEAQ (reference sequence). This CDR3 spans 16 amino acids. The CDR3 sequence: CASSIGQGGRGNEAFF. CDR3 nucleotides: TGTGCCAGCAGCATCGGACAGGGCGGGAGGGGGAATGAAGCTTTCTTT.

The chain joins TRBV6-2 or TRBV6-3 to TRBJ2-1; D possibly corresponds to TRBD2 (5 bases). The V and J ends lost 6 bases and 2 bases respectively, with 14 bases between them. The CDR3 loop spans 15 amino acids. CDR1 is MNHEY, CDR2 SVGEGT, per germline. CDR3 nucleotides: TGTGCCAGCAGCGTCCGCGGGTTCCCCTACAATGAGCAGTTCTTC. Its translation is CASSVRGFPYNEQFF.

The CDR3 protein is CASSYSSPGGEKLFF. The DNA for the CDR3 is TGTGCCAGCAGTTACAGCAGTCCTGGGGGTGAAAAACTGTTTTTT. The chain joins TRBV6-5 to TRBJ1-4; D perhaps matches TRBD1 (5 bases). Germline V CDR1 and CDR2: MNHEY, SVGAGI. V was cut by 2 bases and J by 7 bases, with 14 bases left in between. There are 15 residues in the CDR3.

The chain employs TRBV21-1 and TRBJ2-2; no check of the table's D call, TRBD1, against the DNA was made. TRBV21-1 is designated a pseudogene. The CDR3 is 15 residues long. The chain's CDR3 is CASQEGTRNTGELFF. The CDR3, as DNA: TGTGCCAGCCAGGAAGGGACACGGAACACCGGGGAGCTGTTTTTT.

The chain has TRBV9 and TRBJ2-3; 8 positions match TRBD2. The germline gives CDR1 SGDLS, CDR2 YYNGEE. The CDR3 has 17 residues. V shed 4 bases, J shed 2 bases, and the junction held 12 bases outside the gene matches. The CDR3 DNA reads TGTGCCAGCAGCCCTCGTTGGAACGGGGGGGTCACAGATACGCAGTATTTT. Translating it yields CASSPRWNGGVTDTQYF.